Below, 10 T cell receptor beta chains from the same sample are listed, as sequenced in a study of cytomegalovirus exposure and HLA in healthy donors. The PCR ran on 60 Vbeta and 13 Jbeta primers. Produced via immunoSEQ multiplex PCR; TCRdb's table is partial and in-frame only. The sample yields 180,000 or so clones, about 10% seen once. Specimen: PBMCs. These TCRs come from a young woman in good health and CMV-seropositive.

The table lists this clone with a few counts. V and J are TRBV4-1 and TRBJ2-1, with 8 bases aligning to TRBD2. The germline V gene has CDR1 MGHRA and CDR2 YSYEKL. This CDR3 spans 15 amino acids. Trimming cost V 0 bases and J 7 bases; bases outside gene matches: 5. The DNA of the CDR3 is TGCGCCAGCAGCCAAGATCCAGCGGGAGCGAATGAGCAGTTCTTC. This gives the protein CASSQDPAGANEQFF.

This clone was counted only a few times. The genes are TRBV5-4 and TRBJ1-5; D gene unclear. The CDR3 runs to 15 residues. V shed 0 bases and J shed 0 bases, with 7 bases lying between them. Germline values: CDR1 SGHNT, CDR2 YYREEE (reference sequence). CDR3 residues: CASSLDGVSNQPQHF. As DNA, the CDR3 is TGTGCCAGCAGCTTGGACGGGGTTAGCAATCAGCCCCAGCATTTT.

The sample holds a few counts of this clone. V gene TRBV2 combines with J gene TRBJ2-4; TRBD1 matches 10 bases. J lost 0 bases, V lost 6 bases, and 14 bases had no gene match. The CDR3 extends over 19 amino acids. Germline CDR1 is SNHLY and CDR2 is FYNNEI. The CDR3 DNA reads TGTGCCAGCAGCAAAAACCCGGGACAGGGGCTTTTAGCCAAAAACATTCAGTACTTC. It yields the protein CASSKNPGQGLLAKNIQYF.

This clone was seen a few times. The V gene is TRBV5-6, the J gene TRBJ2-7; 7 positions match TRBD1. V dropped 4 bases and J dropped 1; count of bases not matched to a gene: 11. The CDR3 is made up of 16 amino acids. Germline V gives CDR1 SGHDT, CDR2 YYEEEE. The CDR3 DNA reads TGTGCCAGCAGCCCCCGGGGACAGTCCAGTTCCTACGAGCAGTACTTC. As protein: CASSPRGQSSSYEQYF.

This clone was seen only a few times. The CDR3 bases are TGTGCCAGCAGCGTCACAGGGGGGACAGGGGGCTCGGAGACCCAGTACTTC. Amino acids: CASSVTGGTGGSETQYF. This rearrangement joins TRBV9 to TRBJ2-5; 12 positions match TRBD1. With V trimmed by 2 bases and J by 5 bases, 10 bases remained unmatched. This CDR3 has 17 amino acids. Germline values: CDR1 SGDLS, CDR2 YYNGEE.

The chain employs TRBV5-1 and TRBJ1-2; 9 nucleotides line up with TRBD1. CDR3 length equals 18 residues. Losses at the gene ends were 0 bases for V and 0 bases for J; bases not matched to a gene: 9. From germline, CDR1 is SGHRS and CDR2 YFSETQ. The DNA of the CDR3 is TGCGCCAGCAGCTTGGATGGGACAGGGAGCCTTTCTAACTATGGCTACACCTTC. It translates to CASSLDGTGSLSNYGYTF.

This clone was detected a few times. The chain carries TRBV5-1 and TRBJ2-6; D perhaps matches TRBD1 (6 bases). Trimming took off 1 base at V and 3 bases at J, with 8 bases between the two ends. CDR3 length: 15 amino acids. Germline-derived CDR1 and CDR2 are SGHRS and YFSETQ. CDR3: CASSLSRGGANVLTF. The CDR3 nucleotides are TGCGCCAGCAGCTTGAGCAGGGGTGGGGCCAACGTCCTGACTTTC.

This clone came up a few times. The chain employs TRBV10-3 and TRBJ2-1; 7 nucleotides align to TRBD2. The CDR3 is 14 residues long. The germline V gene encodes CDR1 ENHRY and CDR2 SYGVKD. After removal of 7 bases from V and 5 bases from J, the junction contained 8 bases not matched to a gene. Here the CDR3 DNA reads TGTGCCATCAAAGAGGGAGGGCCTAACAATGAGCAGTTCTTC. This encodes CAIKEGGPNNEQFF.

This clone showed up just a few times. The V and J genes are TRBV7-9 and TRBJ2-2; maybe TRBD1 (5 bases). The CDR3 contains 15 residues. Germline values: CDR1 SEHNR, CDR2 FQNEAQ (reference sequence). With 5 bases removed from V and 5 bases from J, the gap between germline ends came to 15 bases. The CDR3 sequence: CASSVDSPNTGELFF. CDR3 DNA: TGTGCCAGCAGCGTTGACAGCCCAAATACCGGGGAGCTGTTTTTT.

About this clone itself: The identical CDR3 is also encoded by other nucleotide sequences in the sample. This chain connects TRBV7-2 to TRBJ2-7; 11 bases are a match to TRBD1. Per the germline V gene, CDR1 is SGHTA and CDR2 is FQGNSA. V shed 5 bases, J shed 6 bases, and the junction held 6 bases outside the gene matches. The CDR3 consists of 14 residues. The CDR3 spells CASSPGTGGREQYF. CDR3 DNA: TGTGCCAGCAGCCCCGGGACAGGGGGTCGCGAGCAGTACTTC.